These 18 T cell receptor beta chains originate from one sample sequenced in a study of tumor-infiltrating lymphocytes in primary liver carcinoma. Total RNA and DNA came together from around 18-30 mg of bulk tissue without cell sorting. From around 500 ng of total RNA, TCR beta-specific cDNA was reverse-transcribed using a constant-region primer. TCR beta libraries came from three nested multiplex PCR rounds using slightly modified ARM-PCR. Amplification in the first two PCR rounds was performed using TRBV1-TRBV30 forward primers and a C-beta reverse primer for 10 cycles each. In TCRdb, the multiplex PCR reads were re-called with MiXCR into one record per CDR3 protein. The top ten clones hold roughly an eighth of a sample with 80,000 or so distinct CDR3 sequences, over 70% of them seen once. Sequencing input: liver tumor tissue from sampling region 4. As to subset: tumor region T4, right-lateral pole. The receptors stem from a woman in her fifties or sixties with primary liver carcinoma and hepatitis B virus infection.

This clonotype was seen at least ten times. The rearrangement links TRBV5-6 to TRBJ2-2; either TRBD1 or TRBD2 may supply D (5 bases each). The CDR3 sequence is 16 residues long. Germline CDR1 reads SGHDT; CDR2 reads YYEEEE. V lost 4 bases and J 4 bases, leaving 17 bases between the germline ends. In DNA form, the CDR3 reads TGTGCCAGCAGCACGCCCCTAGACGGGGCCACCGGGGAGCTGTTTTTT. It specifies CASSTPLDGATGELFF. Filled out from reference TRBV5-6 and TRBJ2-2, the complete variable domain reads DAGVTQSPTHLIKTRGQQVTLRCSPKSGHDTVSWYQQALGQGPQFIFQYYEEEERQRGNFPDRFSGHQFPNYSSELNVNALLLGDSALYLCASSTPLDGATGELFFGEGSRLTVL.

Note on this clonotype: A read error may produce the germline difference seen at one junction end. V usage is TRBV11-3 and J usage is TRBJ2-7, with 10 bases that match TRBD1. Germline-derived CDR1 and CDR2 are SGHNT and YENEEA. There are 15 residues in the CDR3. The CDR3 loop reads CARSPGTGDNYEQYF. CDR3 nucleotides: TGTGCCAGGAGCCCCGGGACAGGGGACAACTACGAGCAATACTTC.

This clonotype was observed a few times. The V call is TRBV11-2, the J call TRBJ2-3, with D possibly being TRBD1 (5 bases). The CDR3 is 13 amino acids. Germline CDR1 SGHAT, CDR2 FQNNGV. V was cut by 7 bases and J by 2 bases, with 10 bases left in between. CDR3 nucleotide sequence: TGTGCCAGCATGGGGCTTCCCACAGATACGCAGTATTTT. Translation gives CASMGLPTDTQYF.

This clonotype was detected once. Given the absence of the conserved phenylalanine or tryptophan at the CDR3 end, a read error is likely. This chain uses TRBV30 with TRBJ2-1; D is unresolved. The J call is doubtful: the DNA matches TRBJ2-7 better. CDR1 is GTSNPN, CDR2 SVGIG, per germline (reference sequence). The CDR3 consists of 13 residues. The DNA of the CDR3 is TGTGCCTGGAGTCCCTCCTCCTACAATGAGCAGTACATC. Translating it yields CAWSPSSYNEQYI.

This clonotype has only a few counts. The chain joins TRBV28 to TRBJ2-2; TRBD1 agrees at 8 bases. CDR1 is MDHEN, CDR2 SYDVKM, per germline. The V gene end was trimmed by 10 bases and the J gene end by 3 bases; junction bases not matched to a gene: 4. The CDR3 length is 13 residues. CDR3 sequence: CANQGADTGELFF. DNA of the CDR3: TGTGCCAACCAGGGGGCCGACACCGGGGAGCTGTTTTTT.

The chain recombines TRBV6-1 with TRBJ2-1, with D unresolved. The CDR3 contains 13 residues. Trimming shortened V by 6 bases and J by 16 bases, and 22 bases separated the two germline ends. Germline V gives CDR1 MNHNS, CDR2 SASEGT. The CDR3 DNA is TGTGCCAGCAGCGATTACATCAGCTTGCCACGATTCTTC. This sequence encodes CASSDYISLPRFF.

To note about this clonotype: One end of the junction does not line up with germline, which may come from a read error. The chain links TRBV6-5 to TRBJ1-6; tentatively, D is TRBD1 (6 bases). Germline V CDR1 and CDR2: MNHEY, SVGAGI. This CDR3 is built from 16 residues. The CDR3 coding sequence is TGTGCCAGCAGTTACTCTTTTTTGGGGGCGGGTTCACTCCTCCACTTT. Translated, it gives CASSYSFLGAGSLLHF.

V usage is TRBV7-8 and J usage is TRBJ2-1; TRBD2 agrees at 14 bases. The trim removed 5 bases at V and 10 bases at J, leaving 10 bases unmatched. CDR3 length: 16 amino acids. Germline loops: CDR1 SGHVS, CDR2 FQNEAQ. The CDR3 sequence is CASSRTSGRKVDEQFF. The CDR3 coding sequence is TGTGCCAGCAGCCGGACTAGCGGGAGGAAAGTCGACGAGCAGTTCTTC.

As to this clonotype: Because it lacks the conserved phenylalanine or tryptophan at the end, this CDR3 is likely a read error. V usage is TRBV11-2 and J usage is TRBJ2-3; 8 bases fit TRBD2. This CDR3 is 14 amino acids long. Losses at the gene ends were 8 bases for V and 3 bases for J; bases not matched to a gene: 7. CDR1 is SGHAT, CDR2 FQNNGV, per germline. The CDR3 nucleotides read TGTGCCAGCGCCCGGGAGGGCCTGACAGATACGCAGTATATT. Its translation is CASAREGLTDTQYI.

Regarding this clonotype: A much more abundant neighbour one base away suggests this may be a read error. The J gene is TRBJ2-3, the V gene TRBV5-1; unclear D gene. The CDR3 contains 12 residues. CDR1 is SGHRS, CDR2 YFSETQ, per germline. The chain's CDR3 is CAISSSTDTQYF. The CDR3 nucleotides read TGCGCCATCAGCTCTAGCACAGATACGCAGTATTTT.

About this clonotype itself: Just one base apart from a much larger clone, this may be a read error. This chain uses TRBV20-1 with TRBJ2-4; 8 nucleotides match TRBD2. Per germline, CDR1 DFQATT and CDR2 SNEGSKA (reference sequence). This CDR3 is built from 16 residues. The CDR3 region is CIARDVAGGPGDIQYF. CDR3 DNA sequence: TGCATTGCTAGAGATGTGGCGGGAGGCCCGGGGGACATTCAGTACTTC.

This clonotype came up a few times. Just one base apart from a much larger clone, this may be a read error. The chain has TRBV6-6 and TRBJ1-2; D is unresolved. This CDR3 comprises 11 residues. Germline CDR1 MNHNY, CDR2 SVGAGI (reference sequence). This CDR3 is CVSSYQTGYTF. The DNA of the CDR3 is TGTGTCAGCAGTTATCAGACCGGCTACACCTTC.

Comment on this clonotype: At one of its ends the junction is not consistent with the germline gene, which may arise from a read error. The J gene is TRBJ2-3, the V gene TRBV7-9; 8 bases align to TRBD2. Germline lookup yields CDR1 SEHNR and CDR2 FQNEAQ (reference sequence). CDR3 length equals 15 residues. CDR3 residues: CVSSRSGGLTDTRYF. In DNA, the CDR3 is TGTGTCAGCAGCCGGAGCGGGGGTTTGACAGATACGCGGTATTTT.

V and J are TRBV11-2 and TRBJ2-7; D remains ambiguous. Germline V CDR1 and CDR2: SGHAT, FQNNGV. The ends were cut back, 0 bases at V and 5 bases at J, with 14 bases in the middle. The CDR3 length is 15 residues. The CDR3 nucleotides are TGTGCCAGCAGCTTAGACTGGTGGCAGGCCCACGAGCAGTACTTC. Amino acids: CASSLDWWQAHEQYF.

With regard to this clonotype: The missing conserved phenylalanine or tryptophan at the end of this CDR3 makes a read error likely. The rearrangement joins TRBV7-3 to TRBJ2-5, with 8 bases fitting TRBD1. Germline V lookup: CDR1 SGHTA, CDR2 FQGTGA. This CDR3 contains 14 residues. The CDR3 coding sequence is TGTGCCAGCAGCCAGACAGGGGCTAAAGAGGCCCAGTACCTC. This translates into CASSQTGAKEAQYL.

This clonotype appeared a single time. Here the CDR3 reads CASSSLTGTGPYEQYF. In DNA, the CDR3 is TGTGCCAGCAGTTCCTTAACCGGGACAGGCCCCTACGAGCAGTACTTC. The V and J genes are TRBV28 and TRBJ2-7, with TRBD1 matching 8 bases. Germline V gene lookup returns CDR1 MDHEN and CDR2 SYDVKM. This CDR3 is built from 16 residues. V was pared by 4 bases and J by 2 bases, with 10 bases of the junction left unmatched.

The table lists this clonotype with a count of one. V gene TRBV5-1 combines with J gene TRBJ2-7; TRBD1 or TRBD2 may be the D gene (5 bases each). The CDR3 extends over 15 amino acids. In germline, CDR1 is SGHRS, CDR2 YFSETQ. Deletions cut 6 bases from V and 0 bases from J, with 16 bases between. This CDR3 is CASNPGTMNSYEQYF. The CDR3 DNA sequence: TGCGCCAGCAACCCCGGGACGATGAACTCCTACGAGCAGTACTTC.

Regarding this clonotype: This clone may be a read error of a much larger clone one base away. J is TRBJ2-1 and V is TRBV11-1; TRBD2 matches at 8 bases. Germline V gene sequence: CDR1 SGHAT, CDR2 FQDESV (reference sequence). V was clipped by 1 base and J by 13 bases; unmatched bases: 9. This CDR3 spans 14 amino acids. This chain's CDR3 is CASSLDGGEGKQFF. As DNA, the CDR3 is TGTGCCAGCAGCTTAGACGGGGGGGAGGGAAAACAGTTCTTC.